This entry concerns a single T cell receptor (beta chain). Clones were sequenced by immunoSEQ multiplex PCR, and TCRdb holds only the in-frame ones, with some missing. The sample holds 190,000 or so clones, about 93% seen once. Per germline, CDR1 ENHRY and CDR2 SYGVKD. V gave up 5 bases and J gave up 4 bases, with 6 bases separating them. The CDR3 extends over 12 amino acids. The source of the sample is a study of control samples from healthy donors and cancer patients. This receptor was taken from a man younger than 30 in good health. Sequencing used blood. This sequence joins TRBV10-3 and TRBJ2-1; no reliable D call. CDR3 loop: CAISTVYNEQFF. The CDR3 DNA sequence: TGTGCCATCAGTACGGTATACAATGAGCAGTTCTTC.